These 22 T cell receptor beta chains originate from one sample sequenced in a study of identical twins (dated by TCRdb to the mid-2010s). Libraries were built with 5' RACE. Sequencer: Illumina HiSeq 2000. Clones were called with MiXCR by TCRdb after fastp trimmed the public reads at Q25, and only in-frame beta chains were retained. One record per CDR3 amino acid sequence lists the most common genes and DNA. This sample lists 600,000 to 800,000 distinct CDR3 sequences; less than 25% were detected once. Roughly 4% of the sample lies in the top ten. These data were also filed under a second study, of T cells expressing NK-cell markers.

Material: PBMCs. The receptors derive from a woman under 30 in good health.

CDR3 region: CASSGSTGAEAFF. CDR3 nucleotides: TGTGCCAGCAGTGGGTCGACAGGGGCTGAAGCTTTCTTT. This chain links TRBV27 with TRBJ1-1, with TRBD1 identical over 8 bases. There are 13 residues in the CDR3. V shed 5 bases, J shed 6 bases, and the junction held 5 bases outside the gene matches. Germline-derived CDR1 and CDR2 are MNHEY and SMNVEV (reference sequence).

This chain connects TRBV5-1 to TRBJ2-1; D tentatively reads TRBD1 or TRBD2 (5 bases each). V was trimmed by 0 bases and J by 5 bases, leaving 12 bases between them. CDR1 and CDR2 from the germline V gene are SGHRS and YFSETQ. The length of the CDR3 is 15 residues. CDR3 protein: CASSLGGAWDNEQFF. In nucleotides, the CDR3 is TGCGCCAGCAGCTTGGGAGGGGCCTGGGACAATGAGCAGTTCTTC.

V and J are TRBV3-1 and TRBJ2-7, with D hard to call. Per the germline V gene, CDR1 is LGHDT and CDR2 is YNNKEL (reference sequence). The CDR3 loop spans 12 amino acids. V lost 4 bases and J 3 bases, leaving 7 bases between the germline ends. The chain's CDR3 is CASSLLNYEQYF. DNA for the CDR3: TGTGCCAGCAGCCTCCTCAACTACGAGCAGTACTTC.

The chain recombines TRBV12-3 or TRBV12-4 with TRBJ2-7, with D possibly being TRBD1 (6 bases). V was trimmed by 2 bases and J by 5 bases, leaving 16 bases between them. The CDR3 has 15 amino acids. The CDR3 sequence: CASSLTPQGRHEQYF. The CDR3 DNA reads as TGTGCCAGCAGTTTAACCCCTCAGGGGCGGCACGAGCAGTACTTC.

J is TRBJ2-1 and V is TRBV12-3 or TRBV12-4, with no clear D. Trimming stripped 2 bases from V and 5 bases from J, with 10 bases between. The CDR3 totals 14 residues. This CDR3 reads CASSLIGQNNEQFF. CDR3 sequence (DNA): TGTGCCAGCAGTTTAATAGGCCAAAACAATGAGCAGTTCTTC.

This clonotype was counted between two and nine times. V and J are TRBV5-1 and TRBJ2-3, with D tentatively TRBD1 or TRBD2 (6 bases each). The length of the CDR3 is 15 residues. Germline values: CDR1 SGHRS, CDR2 YFSETQ. V lost 0 bases, J lost 4 bases, and 12 bases lay in between. DNA of the CDR3: TGCGCCAGCAGCTTGGGGGGGGCAGGCGCAGATACGCAGTATTTT. It yields the protein CASSLGGAGADTQYF.

Written as DNA, the CDR3 is TGTGCCAGCTCACTCTCAGGGGCAATTAATTCACCCCTCCACTTT. Residues: CASSLSGAINSPLHF. J is TRBJ1-6 and V is TRBV18; D is possibly TRBD1 (6 bases). Trimming cost V 4 bases and J 6 bases, with 13 bases left between them. CDR3 length equals 15 residues. Per germline, CDR1 KGHSH and CDR2 LQKENI.

The chain couples TRBV29-1 to TRBJ2-7; 10 bases agree with TRBD2. CDR3 length equals 13 residues. Trimming at V came to 8 bases and at J to 3 bases, leaving 7 bases not matched to a gene. Germline loops: CDR1 SQVTM, CDR2 ANQGSEA. This chain's CDR3 is CSHTVAGGYEQYF. CDR3 DNA: TGCAGCCATACGGTAGCGGGGGGCTACGAGCAGTACTTC.

V is TRBV7-2 and J is TRBJ2-7, with 10 positions matching TRBD2. Germline-derived CDR1 and CDR2 are SGHTA and FQGNSA. This CDR3 contains 15 residues. V trimming: 1 base; J trimming: 6 bases; junction bases outside the gene matches: 6. The CDR3 spells CASSLVGLAGAEQYF. The CDR3 bases are TGTGCCAGCAGCTTAGTTGGGCTAGCGGGAGCCGAGCAGTACTTC.

The V gene is TRBV20-1, the J gene TRBJ1-5, with D possibly being TRBD1 (5 bases). V shed 3 bases and J shed 3 bases, with 12 bases lying between them. The length of the CDR3 is 14 residues. The germline V gene has CDR1 DFQATT and CDR2 SNEGSKA (reference sequence). The CDR3 loop is CSARTPGTNQPQHF. The CDR3 nucleotides read TGCAGTGCTAGGACTCCGGGGACCAATCAGCCCCAGCATTTT.

This clonotype was observed a few times. The chain carries TRBV12-3 or TRBV12-4 and TRBJ1-2, with a tentative D call TRBD1 (5 bases). The CDR3 spans 14 residues. Trimming took off 5 bases at V and 6 bases at J, with 16 bases between the two ends. CDR3: CASSPTSGAHGYTF. The CDR3 DNA reads TGTGCCAGCAGTCCCACGTCCGGGGCACATGGCTACACCTTC.

The genes are TRBV27 and TRBJ2-5; 16 bases are a match to TRBD2. This CDR3 has 16 amino acids. J lost 0 bases, V lost 8 bases, and 3 bases had no gene match. Germline V CDR1 and CDR2: MNHEY, SMNVEV (reference sequence). This CDR3 is CASRGLAGGDQETQYF. CDR3 nucleotides: TGTGCCAGCCGGGGACTAGCGGGAGGGGACCAAGAGACCCAGTACTTC.

The table lists this clonotype with many counts. This rearrangement joins TRBV13 to TRBJ1-2; the D is unclear. Germline V CDR1 and CDR2: PRHDT, FYEKMQ (reference sequence). This CDR3 region has 16 residues. Trimming left V 2 bases short and J 6 bases short, with 19 bases between. CDR3 coding DNA: TGTGCCAGCAGCTTAAATCGGAGGATAACGAGGGATGGCTACACCTTC. Translated, it gives CASSLNRRITRDGYTF.

CDR3 sequence reads: CSASDRGRFEQYF. The CDR3 coding sequence is TGCAGTGCTTCGGACAGGGGGCGTTTCGAGCAGTACTTC. This chain joins TRBV20-1 and TRBJ2-7; 11 bases fit TRBD1. Germline values: CDR1 DFQATT, CDR2 SNEGSKA (reference sequence). The J segment lost 6 bases and the V segment lost 5 bases, leaving 6 bases of the junction unmatched. This CDR3 is built from 13 residues.

The gene calls are TRBV6-1 and TRBJ2-3; TRBD2 is a possible D gene (5 bases). Trimming removed 5 bases from V and 6 bases from J, with 18 bases in between. The CDR3 length is 15 residues. The germline V gene encodes CDR1 MNHNS and CDR2 SASEGT. CDR3 residues: CASSPTRTAVDTQYF. CDR3 bases: TGTGCCAGCAGTCCAACTAGAACAGCCGTGGATACGCAGTATTTT.

The V call is TRBV6-4, the J call TRBJ1-2; TRBD1 is a possible D gene (6 bases). V was cut by 3 bases and J by 4 bases, with 15 bases left in between. The V gene's germline CDR1 is MRHNA and CDR2 SNTAGT. The CDR3 is made up of 15 amino acids. CDR3 sequence (DNA): TGTGCCAGCAGTGATTCTTGGACAGACATCTATGGCTACACCTTC. Translated, it gives CASSDSWTDIYGYTF.

The chain employs TRBV2 and TRBJ2-1; D is possibly TRBD1 or TRBD2 (7 bases each). This CDR3 contains 12 residues. V lost 11 bases and J 5 bases, leaving 13 bases between the germline ends. Germline V gene lookup returns CDR1 SNHLY and CDR2 FYNNEI. CDR3 in amino acids: CAPGGAHNEQFF. The CDR3 DNA is TGTGCCCCAGGGGGGGCGCACAATGAGCAGTTCTTC.

This clonotype showed up just a few times. CDR3 sequence: CASRAGGRAHYGYTF. The CDR3 nucleotides are TGTGCCAGCAGGGCGGGAGGCAGGGCTCACTATGGCTACACCTTC. The rearrangement uses TRBV12-3 or TRBV12-4 and TRBJ1-2, with TRBD1 as a possible D gene (5 bases). V lost 6 bases and J 3 bases, leaving 17 bases between the germline ends. CDR3 length equals 15 residues.

The gene calls are TRBV12-3 or TRBV12-4 and TRBJ2-1, with D possibly TRBD2 on 7 matching bases. Trimming removed 2 bases from V and 9 bases from J, with 17 bases in between. The CDR3 runs 15 residues. CDR3 nucleotide sequence: TGTGCCAGCAGTTTATGGGTAGGGGGGGCGGCTGAGCAGTTCTTC. It translates to CASSLWVGGAAEQFF.

The chain's CDR3 is CASSRLRDRSPYEQYF. DNA of the CDR3: TGCGCCAGCAGCCGGCTCCGGGACAGGTCTCCCTACGAGCAGTACTTC. The rearrangement links TRBV4-3 to TRBJ2-7; 8 bases match TRBD1. This CDR3 comprises 16 residues. J gave up 2 bases and V 4 bases, and 10 bases lay outside the gene matches. Per germline, CDR1 LGHNA and CDR2 YSLEER.

This clonotype has a handful of counts. The rearrangement uses TRBV10-3 and TRBJ2-7, with a tentative D call TRBD2 (5 bases). The CDR3 spans 13 residues. Germline V gives CDR1 ENHRY, CDR2 SYGVKD. V lost 4 bases and J lost 3, with 10 bases in between. The DNA for the CDR3 is TGTGCCATCAGTGGAGACTACGGCTACGAGCAGTACTTC. Its translation is CAISGDYGYEQYF.

Comment on this clonotype: Compared with germline, one end of the junction differs, possibly owing to a read error. The chain carries TRBV12-3 or TRBV12-4 and TRBJ2-1; TRBD1 is a possible D gene (6 bases). The CDR3 has 14 amino acids. CDR3 in DNA: TGTGCCAGCACTTTAGGGGGACCTGTCAATGAGCAGTTCTTC. As protein: CASTLGGPVNEQFF.